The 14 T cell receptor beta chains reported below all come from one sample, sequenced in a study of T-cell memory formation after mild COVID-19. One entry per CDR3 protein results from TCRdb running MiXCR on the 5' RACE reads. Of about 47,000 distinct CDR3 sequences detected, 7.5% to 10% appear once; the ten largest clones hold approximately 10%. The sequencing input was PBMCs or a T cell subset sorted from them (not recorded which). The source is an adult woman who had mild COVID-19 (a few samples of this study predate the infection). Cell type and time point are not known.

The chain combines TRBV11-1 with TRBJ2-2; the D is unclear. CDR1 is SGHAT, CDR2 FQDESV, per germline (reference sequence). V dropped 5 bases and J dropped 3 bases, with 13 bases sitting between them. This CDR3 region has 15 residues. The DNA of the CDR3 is TGTGCCAGCAGCCGTGGCCGGGTCTACACCGGGGAGCTGTTTTTT. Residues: CASSRGRVYTGELFF.

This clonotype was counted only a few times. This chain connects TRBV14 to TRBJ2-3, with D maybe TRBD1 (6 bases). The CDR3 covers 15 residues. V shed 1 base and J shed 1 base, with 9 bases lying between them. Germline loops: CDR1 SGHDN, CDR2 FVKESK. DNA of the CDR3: TGTGCCAGCAGCCAAGGAGCAGGGGGCACAGATACGCAGTATTTT. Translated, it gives CASSQGAGGTDTQYF.

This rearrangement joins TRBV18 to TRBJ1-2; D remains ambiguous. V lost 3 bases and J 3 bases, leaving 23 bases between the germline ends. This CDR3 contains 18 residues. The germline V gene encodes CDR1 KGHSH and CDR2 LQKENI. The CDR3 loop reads CASSPLGWKARNDYGYTF. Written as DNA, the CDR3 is TGTGCCAGCTCACCGCTGGGCTGGAAGGCGCGGAATGACTATGGCTACACCTTC.

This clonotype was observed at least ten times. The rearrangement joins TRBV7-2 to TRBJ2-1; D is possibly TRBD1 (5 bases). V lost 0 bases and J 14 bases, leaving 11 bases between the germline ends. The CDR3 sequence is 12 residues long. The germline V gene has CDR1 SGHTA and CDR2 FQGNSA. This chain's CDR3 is CASSLAQGKEFF. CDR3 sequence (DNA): TGTGCCAGCAGCTTAGCCCAGGGTAAAGAGTTCTTC.

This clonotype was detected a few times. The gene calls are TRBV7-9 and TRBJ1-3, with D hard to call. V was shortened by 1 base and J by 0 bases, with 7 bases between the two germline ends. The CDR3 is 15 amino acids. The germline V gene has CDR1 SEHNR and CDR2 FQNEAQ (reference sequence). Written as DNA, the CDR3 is TGTGCCAGCAGCTTAGTGGGTAGCTCTGGAAACACCATATATTTT. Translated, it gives CASSLVGSSGNTIYF.

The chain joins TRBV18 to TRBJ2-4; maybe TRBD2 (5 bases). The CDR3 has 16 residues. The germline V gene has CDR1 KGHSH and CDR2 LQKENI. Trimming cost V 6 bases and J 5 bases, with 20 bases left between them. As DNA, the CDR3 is TGTGCCAGCTCGCCGAGGGCCTGGATTTCGGAAAACATTCAGTACTTC. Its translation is CASSPRAWISENIQYF.

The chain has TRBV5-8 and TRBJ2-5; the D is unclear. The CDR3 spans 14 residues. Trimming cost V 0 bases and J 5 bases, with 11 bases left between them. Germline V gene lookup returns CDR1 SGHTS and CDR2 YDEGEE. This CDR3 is CASSLGPQVETQYF. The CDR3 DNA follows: TGTGCCAGCAGCTTGGGTCCTCAAGTGGAGACCCAGTACTTC.

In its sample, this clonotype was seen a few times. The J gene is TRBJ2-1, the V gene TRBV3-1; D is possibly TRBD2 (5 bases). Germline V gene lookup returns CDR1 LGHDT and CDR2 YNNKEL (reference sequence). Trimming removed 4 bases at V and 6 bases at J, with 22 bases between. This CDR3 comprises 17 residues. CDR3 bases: TGTGCCAGCAGCCGCCAAAGGCAAGCGGCGTTTTTCAATGAGCAGTTCTTC. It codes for CASSRQRQAAFFNEQFF.

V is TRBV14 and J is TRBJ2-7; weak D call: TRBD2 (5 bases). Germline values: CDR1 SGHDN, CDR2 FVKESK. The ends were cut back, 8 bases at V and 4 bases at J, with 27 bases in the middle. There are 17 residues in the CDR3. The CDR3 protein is CASSRVPVGLFSYEQYF. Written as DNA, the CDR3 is TGTGCCAGCTCTCGGGTACCAGTCGGACTCTTTTCGTACGAGCAGTACTTC.

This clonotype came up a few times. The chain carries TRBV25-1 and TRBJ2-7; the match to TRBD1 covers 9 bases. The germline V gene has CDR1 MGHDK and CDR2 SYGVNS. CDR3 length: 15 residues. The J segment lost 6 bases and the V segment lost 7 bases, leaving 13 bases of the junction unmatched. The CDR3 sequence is CASTHTGGVRGEQYF. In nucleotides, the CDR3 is TGTGCCAGCACCCATACAGGGGGCGTTAGGGGCGAGCAGTACTTC.

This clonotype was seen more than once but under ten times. The CDR3 bases are TGTGCCACCAGTGATCCTCTCGGACTAGCGGGACACAATGAGCAGTTCTTC. As protein: CATSDPLGLAGHNEQFF. The chain links TRBV24-1 to TRBJ2-1; 12 bases align to TRBD2. Germline CDR1 and CDR2: KGHDR and SFDVKD. The CDR3 is 17 amino acids. V lost 3 bases and J lost 5; bases outside the gene matches: 7.

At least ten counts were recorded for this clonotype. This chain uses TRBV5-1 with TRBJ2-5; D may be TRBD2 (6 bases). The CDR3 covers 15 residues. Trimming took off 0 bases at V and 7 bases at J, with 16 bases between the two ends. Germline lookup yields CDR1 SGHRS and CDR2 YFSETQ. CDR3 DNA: TGCGCCAGCAGCTTGGACGGGAGCGAGTTGGGGACCCAGTACTTC. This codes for CASSLDGSELGTQYF.

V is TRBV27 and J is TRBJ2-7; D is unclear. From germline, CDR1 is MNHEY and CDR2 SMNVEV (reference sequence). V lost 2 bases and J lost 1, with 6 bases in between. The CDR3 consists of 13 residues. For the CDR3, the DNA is TGTGCCAGCAGTTTAAAGCTGTCCTACGAGCAGTACTTC. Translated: CASSLKLSYEQYF.

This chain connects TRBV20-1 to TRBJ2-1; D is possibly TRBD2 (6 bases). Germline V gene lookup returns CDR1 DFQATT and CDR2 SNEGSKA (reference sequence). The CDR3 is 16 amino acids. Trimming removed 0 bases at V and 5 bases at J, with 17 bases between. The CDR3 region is CSARDPRPGVDNEQFF. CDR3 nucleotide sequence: TGCAGTGCTAGAGATCCCCGCCCGGGGGTCGACAATGAGCAGTTCTTC.